This TCR beta chain was observed in a study of human T cells and chemical hapten exposure (dated by TCRdb to about 2021). As for the study more broadly: For sensitization, 2% DPC in acetone was applied to a 2 cm by 2 cm area of upper inner arm skin. Roughly 30 alopecia patients gave blood for TCR sequencing at one to four time points (pre-sensitization, 2, 6 and 24 weeks). Patient blood was sampled pre-sensitization (week 0) and at 2, 6 and about 24 weeks after DPC sensitization. The study tracked peripheral blood TCR repertoire changes in vivo during primary and secondary sensitization to the hapten diphenylcyclopropenone (DPC) in alopecia patients. Patch tests used Finn chambers with 0.01% DPC on the upper back, scored after 6 days by International Contact Dermatitis Research Group standards. Libraries were pooled for sequencing, and variation in per-sample TCR yields was attributed mainly to small differences in library volumes within the pool. The mostly female patient cohort included alopecia areata with under or over 50% scalp involvement, alopecia totalis and alopecia universalis. Throughout the roughly 24-week study period, patients were also given weekly therapeutic DPC doses on the scalp. The investigation overall reported the following: Expanded TCRs formed significantly more large CDR3 similarity clusters than pre-sensitization or healthy control sets, consistent with antigen-driven responses. A positive correlation was found between the number of PT1 expanded TCRs and patch test score, with significance reached at thresholds 8, 16 and 32 but not 4. The number of TCRs above 1 in 1000 frequency did not change with DPC sensitization; there was no evidence of global repertoire structure alterations. Repeated subsampling changed both the strength of the expansion versus patch-test correlation and the threshold at which that correlation became significant. Because all patients had alopecia, a presumed autoimmune disease, the immune response of the patients might differ from that of healthy individuals.

V and J are truncated by 1 base and 7 bases respectively, leaving an intervening sequence of 14 bases. The CDR3 measures 15 amino acids from cysteine to phenylalanine. Of all the DNA, just the CDR3 is kept, 45 bases in frame from base 1. CDR1 and CDR2 (LNHDA, SQIVND) derive from the germline V gene (reference sequence). The time point label, read with the paper, signifies: pre-sensitization, week 0. In the paper's terms, the treatment or condition label means: therapeutic diphenylcyclopropenone sensitization with weekly scalp DPC. Blood at each patch-test visit was drawn before the patch test was applied. Eligible patients were aged 18 to 70, diagnosed with alopecia, deemed suitable for DPC therapy, and excluded if pregnant. Total RNA was extracted from unfractionated whole blood collected in Tempus Blood RNA tubes. Library generation was performed with RACE. The reads were generated on a NextSeq 500. During library preparation, unique molecular identifiers were attached to individual cDNA molecules so that TCRs could be counted quantitatively and reproducibly. Both TCR alpha and TCR beta chains were sequenced from each blood RNA sample. In the authors' own workflow: The median number of TCRs per sample was 90,000 to 100,000, ranging from about 20,000 to 750,000. The Decombinator software suite was used to annotate the V, J and CDR3 of the TCR reads. For PS versus PT1 abundance plots, all samples were subsampled to the same number of TCRs (28,000). TCRs were defined as expanded if absent before sensitization and observed at least eight times at the 2-week time point. TCRdb cleaned the public reads at Q25 with fastp, built clones with MiXCR and kept in-frame beta chains. Entries are consolidated by CDR3 protein sequence, retaining the most common genes and DNA. None of the V and J calls come from the authors' own analysis; TCRdb made them. Counted in this sample were 60,000 to 70,000 distinct CDR3 sequences; roughly 9.8% of them appeared once. The ten largest clones capture 4.5% to 6.5% of the sample.

Concerning this clonotype: Its antigen has not been determined. No base quality values were provided; no much bigger clone lies one nucleotide off.

The receptor comes from a woman aged 45 to 65 with alopecia areata. Some clones in this sample may be carry-over from other donors' samples. The rearrangement joined TRBV19 to TRBJ1-5; a weak D assignment points to TRBD1 (5 bases agree). The material sequenced was whole blood, taken in connection with sensitization to the hapten diphenylcyclopropenone (DPC). CDR3 reads: CASSIGQGHVQPQHF. The DNA is as follows: TGTGCCAGTAGTATAGGGCAGGGTCATGTGCAGCCCCAGCATTTT.